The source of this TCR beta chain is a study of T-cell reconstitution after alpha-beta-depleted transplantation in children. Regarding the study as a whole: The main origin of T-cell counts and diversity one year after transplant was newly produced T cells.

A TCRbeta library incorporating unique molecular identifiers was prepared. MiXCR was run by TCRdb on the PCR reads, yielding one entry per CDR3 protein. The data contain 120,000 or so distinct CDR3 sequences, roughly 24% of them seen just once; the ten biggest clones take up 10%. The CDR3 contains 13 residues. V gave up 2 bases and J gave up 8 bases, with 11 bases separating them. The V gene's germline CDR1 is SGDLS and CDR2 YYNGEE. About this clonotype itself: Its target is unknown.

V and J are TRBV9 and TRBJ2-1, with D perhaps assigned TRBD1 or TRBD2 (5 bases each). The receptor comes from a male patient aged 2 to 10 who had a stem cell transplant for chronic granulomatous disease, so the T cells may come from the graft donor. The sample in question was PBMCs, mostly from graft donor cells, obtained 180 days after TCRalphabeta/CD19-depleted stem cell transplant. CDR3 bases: TGTGCCAGCAGCGTCCAGGGACGGGATGAGCAGTTCTTC. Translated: CASSVQGRDEQFF.